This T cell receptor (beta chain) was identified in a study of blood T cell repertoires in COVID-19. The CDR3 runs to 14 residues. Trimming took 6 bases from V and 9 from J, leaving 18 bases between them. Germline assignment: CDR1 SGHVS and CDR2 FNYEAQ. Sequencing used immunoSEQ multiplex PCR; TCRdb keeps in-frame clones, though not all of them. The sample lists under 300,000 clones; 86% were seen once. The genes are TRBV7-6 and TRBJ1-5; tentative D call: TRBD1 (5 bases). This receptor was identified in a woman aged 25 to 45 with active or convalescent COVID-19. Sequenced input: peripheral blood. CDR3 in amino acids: CASRLQEDHWPQHF. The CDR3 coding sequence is TGTGCCAGCAGGTTACAGGAGGATCATTGGCCCCAGCATTTT.